The rows below give T cell receptor beta chains drawn from one sample of a study of CD8 T cells in ankylosing spondylitis. TCRdb reanalysed the 5' RACE reads using MiXCR and keeps one entry per CDR3 protein. The data hold about 360,000 distinct CDR3 sequences, with roughly 14% observed a single time. Sequenced: blood, either unsorted or a sorted T cell fraction (not recorded which). Source of these receptors: a male donor with ankylosing spondylitis or in good health (not recorded which). CDR3s include the opening cysteine and the closing phenylalanine or tryptophan. D genes are given only for firm matches. Not all rows give a size; the values are once, few, many and, for expanded clones, a class.

j_call	v_call	clone_size	d_call	cdr3_nt	cdr3_aa
TRBJ2-3	TRBV20-1	few	-	TGCAGTGCTAGGACAGGTTTCACAGATACGCAGTATTTT	CSARTGFTDTQYF
TRBJ2-5	TRBV5-1	few	-	TGCGCCAGCATTAAGAGCAGTCAAGAGACCCAGTACTTC	CASIKSSQETQYF
TRBJ1-2	TRBV2	-	-	TGTGCCGCTTCGAGGGATTCGGGCTACACCTTC	CAASRDSGYTF
TRBJ2-7	TRBV20-1	few	TRBD1	TGCAGTGCTAGAGATGCCGGCAAGGGGGCCCGCTACGAGCAGTACTTC	CSARDAGKGARYEQYF
TRBJ2-7	TRBV11-2	few	TRBD2	TGTGCCAGCAGCTTAGAATTGCTAGCGGGGGGATACGAGCAGTACTTC	CASSLELLAGGYEQYF
TRBJ2-3	TRBV7-8	-	TRBD1	TGTGCCAGCAGCTTTACAGGGGAGAGGGGCGCAGATACGCAGTATTTT	CASSFTGERGADTQYF
TRBJ2-7	TRBV9	few	TRBD1	TGTGCCAGCAGCGTAGGGACAGGGAGGATCGAGCAGTACTTC	CASSVGTGRIEQYF
TRBJ2-3	TRBV5-1	-	TRBD2	TGCGCCAGCAGCTTGAGAGCGGGGGGGCTCTCAGATACGCAGTATTTT	CASSLRAGGLSDTQYF
TRBJ2-2	TRBV12-3/TRBV12-4	-	-	TGTGCCAGCAGTTTAGTTCCGGGGGCGACCGGGGAGCTGTTTTTT	CASSLVPGATGELFF
TRBJ2-3	TRBV6-1	many	TRBD2	TGTGCCAGCAGTGAGCGGGGGTCCGTAGATACGCAGTATTTT	CASSERGSVDTQYF
TRBJ2-7	TRBV6-1	-	TRBD2	TGTGCCAGCAGAGGACTAGCGGGACTCGGCGAGCAGTACTTC	CASRGLAGLGEQYF
TRBJ1-6	TRBV27	-	-	TGTGCCAGCCGGAGGGCGAATTCACCCCTCCACTTT	CASRRANSPLHF
TRBJ2-3	TRBV19	-	TRBD2	TGTGCCAGTAGTATAGGGACTAGGGCAGATACGCAGTATTTT	CASSIGTRADTQYF
TRBJ1-2	TRBV2	few	-	TGTGCCAGCAGTGAATCCGGCTCGGTGCGCTATGGCTACACCTTC	CASSESGSVRYGYTF
TRBJ2-1	TRBV5-1	few	-	TGCGCCAGCAGCTTGGAGGGCTCTAAGCAGTTCTTC	CASSLEGSKQFF
TRBJ2-1	TRBV7-9	-	TRBD2	TGTGCCAGCAGCTTATACAGCGGGAGGGAAAATGAGCAGTTCTTC	CASSLYSGRENEQFF
TRBJ2-5	TRBV12-3/TRBV12-4	-	TRBD2	TGTGCCAGCAGAGCACCACTCGGCGGGGGAGGGCAAGAGACCCAGTACTTC	CASRAPLGGGGQETQYF
TRBJ2-5	TRBV28	-	TRBD2	TGTGCCAGCAGTTTATCTAGCGGGAGGGCAGAGACCCAGTACTTC	CASSLSSGRAETQYF
TRBJ1-2	TRBV5-1	few	-	TGCGCCAGCAGCTTGGCCGGAGGGGAGCCCTATGGCTACACCTTC	CASSLAGGEPYGYTF
TRBJ1-2	TRBV3-1	-	TRBD1	TGTGCCAGCAGCCGATGGACAGGGGATGGCTACACCTTC	CASSRWTGDGYTF
TRBJ2-1	TRBV5-1	-	TRBD2	TGCGCCAGCAGCCAGACTAGCGGGAGCCTCGATGAGCAGTTCTTC	CASSQTSGSLDEQFF
TRBJ2-1	TRBV20-1	few	-	TGCAGTGCCCTGAACCCCCCCAGCTCCTACAATGAGCAGTTCTTC	CSALNPPSSYNEQFF
TRBJ2-7	TRBV5-1	few	-	TGCGCCAGCAGCTCCCCCTTGCAGGGGATCTACGAGCAGTACTTC	CASSSPLQGIYEQYF
TRBJ1-2	TRBV12-3/TRBV12-4	few	TRBD1	TGTGCCAGCAGGACAGGGGGATGGCAAGGCTACACCTTC	CASRTGGWQGYTF
TRBJ2-2	TRBV11-1	-	TRBD2	TGTGCCAGCAGCTCACCGGGACTAGCGGGATCTAACACCGGGGAGCTGTTTTTT	CASSSPGLAGSNTGELFF
TRBJ1-1	TRBV6-1	few	TRBD1	TGTGCCAGCAGTCGGACAGGGGTCACTGAAGCTTTCTTT	CASSRTGVTEAFF
TRBJ1-4	TRBV12-3/TRBV12-4	-	-	TGTGCCAGCAGCCGACTTGGGGGTAATGAAAAACTGTTTTTT	CASSRLGGNEKLFF